This TCR beta chain stems from a study of shared clonotypes between healthy human individuals. The study ran the assay at deep level. Data came from immunoSEQ multiplex PCR; TCRdb stores just in-frame clones and leaves some out. The table has a few million clones, over 85% seen once; the top ten hold 0.35% to 0.5%. V lost 10 bases, J lost 3 bases, and 16 bases lay in between. This CDR3 has 13 residues. Germline CDR1 reads MDHEN; CDR2 reads SYDVKM. This chain connects TRBV28 to TRBJ2-7; no firm D call. Sequences were obtained from naive CD4+ T cells from PBMCs. As for subset: CD45RA+ positively selected. This sequence was found in a man in his late teens or twenties in good health. Some clones in this sample may be carry-over from other donors' samples. The CDR3 here is CATSESTIYEQYF. In DNA, the CDR3 is TGTGCCACCTCGGAGAGTACGATCTACGAGCAGTACTTC.